The clone carrying this T cell receptor (beta chain) was seen at least ten times. Amplification started from genomic DNA. The TCR beta CDR3 region was amplified using 30 forward and 13 reverse primers. TCRdb itself ran the multiplex PCR reads through MiXCR, one entry per CDR3 protein. The sample carries 250,000 or so distinct CDR3 sequences, over 45% recorded once. This entry is derived from a study of type 1 and type 2 diabetes patients. Background on the study: Donors were type 1 diabetes, type 2 diabetes, or nondiabetic controls.

The CDR3 length is 15 residues. Trimming removed 6 bases from V and 5 bases from J; junction bases left unmatched: 6. CDR1 SNHLY and CDR2 FYNNEI come from the germline V gene. Donors had no other autoimmune disease or infection in four weeks. The sample was peripheral blood mononuclear cells (PBMCs). The TCR sequence derives from a man aged 18 to 30 with type 2 diabetes. The V call is TRBV2, the J call TRBJ1-4; 10 positions match TRBD1. CDR3 protein: CASRTGGGWNEKLFF. In DNA, the CDR3 is TGTGCCAGCAGGACAGGGGGCGGTTGGAATGAAAAACTGTTTTTT. Using reference TRBV2 and TRBJ1-4 for the parts outside the CDR3, the full variable domain is EPEVTQTPSHQVTQMGQEVILRCVPISNHLYFYWYRQILGQKVEFLVSFYNNEISEKSEIFDDQFSVERPDGSNFTLKIRSTKLEDSAMYFCASRTGGGWNEKLFFGSGTQLSVL.